Below are 30 T cell receptor beta chains sequenced from a single sample in a study of blood T cell repertoires in COVID-19. Profiled with immunoSEQ multiplex PCR; TCRdb holds only in-frame clones, not every one. The sample lists roughly 190,000 clones; roughly 76% were seen once. Sequencing used peripheral blood. The receptor source for this set is a woman aged 45-65 years with active or convalescent COVID-19.

This chain uses TRBV24-1 with TRBJ2-3; 9 bases line up with TRBD1. CDR1 is KGHDR, CDR2 SFDVKD, per germline. V gave up 3 bases and J gave up 1 base; unmatched junction bases: 1. The CDR3 spans 15 residues. CDR3 amino acids: CATSDRTGGTDTQYF. The CDR3 coding sequence is TGTGCCACCAGTGATCGGACAGGGGGCACAGATACGCAGTATTTT.

The V gene is TRBV18, the J gene TRBJ1-2; a possible D gene is TRBD1 (5 bases). CDR1 and CDR2 (germline): KGHSH, LQKENI. This CDR3 region has 14 residues. Trimming stripped 5 bases from V and 2 bases from J, with 12 bases between. The CDR3 DNA follows: TGTGCCAGCTCAGATGGGGGGACCAACTATGGCTACACCTTC. Amino acids: CASSDGGTNYGYTF. Based on the CDR3 plus reference TRBV18 and TRBJ1-2, the full variable domain is NAGVMQNPRHLVRRRGQEARLRCSPMKGHSHVYWYRQLPEEGLKFMVYLQKENIIDESGMPKERFSAEFPKEGPSILRIQQVVRGDSAAYFCASSDGGTNYGYTFGSGTRLTVV.

This clone was recorded only once. This rearrangement joins TRBV7-2 to TRBJ1-2; TRBD1 aligns across 7 bases. This CDR3 contains 17 residues. Germline assignment: CDR1 SGHTA and CDR2 FQGNSA. V gave up 3 bases and J gave up 2 bases; unmatched junction bases: 12. CDR3 region: CASSLVSTGVGNYGYTF. CDR3 nucleotide sequence: TGTGCCAGCAGCTTGGTATCAACAGGGGTTGGAAACTATGGCTACACCTTC.

The chain joins TRBV2 to TRBJ2-5; TRBD1 aligns across 10 bases. Per the germline V gene, CDR1 is SNHLY and CDR2 is FYNNEI. The CDR3 has 16 amino acids. Trimming cost V 5 bases and J 0 bases; bases outside gene matches: 6. This CDR3 reads CASSPEDRGYQETQYF. The CDR3 bases are TGTGCCAGCAGTCCCGAGGACAGGGGGTACCAAGAGACCCAGTACTTC.

The chain is built from TRBV5-1 and TRBJ2-5, with 8 bases lining up with TRBD2. Trimming cost V 5 bases and J 5 bases; bases outside gene matches: 5. Germline V gene lookup returns CDR1 SGHRS and CDR2 YFSETQ. The CDR3 sequence is 13 residues long. CDR3 region: CASSRGGLETQYF. CDR3 DNA: TGCGCCAGCAGTCGGGGGGGCCTTGAGACCCAGTACTTC.

The V call is TRBV6-2 or TRBV6-3, the J call TRBJ2-7, with a possible D match to TRBD2 (5 bases). V was trimmed by 2 bases and J by 3 bases, leaving 8 bases between them. The germline gives CDR1 MNHEY, CDR2 SVGEGT. CDR3 length: 13 amino acids. The CDR3 DNA follows: TGTGCCAGCAGTTACGTGGCGGGCTACGAGCAGTACTTC. It yields the protein CASSYVAGYEQYF.

This clone was observed many times. The chain employs TRBV5-3 and TRBJ1-2; the D gene is possibly TRBD1 (6 bases). TRBV5-3 qualifies as an ORF whose function is uncertain. This CDR3 is 13 amino acids long. V lost 10 bases and J 4 bases, leaving 17 bases between the germline ends. The CDR3 DNA follows: TGTGCCGGTTCAGGGGAGAGCGGCTATGGCTACACCTTC. The encoded protein is CAGSGESGYGYTF.

The V gene is TRBV29-1, the J gene TRBJ2-5; D may be TRBD1 (5 bases). V lost 7 bases and J 5 bases, leaving 14 bases between the germline ends. This CDR3 contains 12 residues. CDR1 is SQVTM, CDR2 ANQGSEA, per germline. For the CDR3, the DNA is TGCAGCGCTGATTCCAGGGCCGAGACCCAGTACTTC. This translates into CSADSRAETQYF.

The V gene is TRBV16, the J gene TRBJ1-6; D may be TRBD1 (6 bases). Per germline, CDR1 KGHSY and CDR2 FQNENV. The CDR3 consists of 14 residues. With 2 bases removed from V and 9 bases from J, the gap between germline ends came to 11 bases. For the CDR3, the DNA is TGTGCCAGCAGCCAAGGACAGTCAGGTTCACCCCTCCACTTT. Protein sequence: CASSQGQSGSPLHF.

The chain couples TRBV30 to TRBJ2-4; TRBD2 matches 8 bases. After removal of 2 bases from V and 0 bases from J, the junction contained 3 bases not matched to a gene. In germline, CDR1 is GTSNPN, CDR2 SVGIG (reference sequence). The CDR3 spans 15 residues. The CDR3: CAWSSGGLAKNIQYF. The CDR3 DNA reads TGTGCCTGGAGTTCGGGGGGGTTAGCCAAAAACATTCAGTACTTC.

The chain is built from TRBV6-5 and TRBJ1-2, with D perhaps matching TRBD1 (5 bases). CDR3 length: 15 amino acids. Germline CDR1 is MNHEY and CDR2 is SVGAGI. V was trimmed by 0 bases and J by 0 bases, leaving 8 bases between them. CDR3 amino acids: CASSYSRRANYGYTF. The CDR3 DNA is TGTGCCAGCAGTTACTCCCGCAGGGCTAACTATGGCTACACCTTC.

The rearrangement links TRBV5-6 to TRBJ1-2; 10 nucleotides align to TRBD1. Germline CDR1 reads SGHDT; CDR2 reads YYEEEE. Germline trimming cut 9 bases from V and 3 bases from J; bases unmatched to any gene: 8. This CDR3 contains 14 residues. CDR3 region: CATRQGALHYGYTF. The DNA of the CDR3 is TGTGCCACCAGACAGGGGGCCCTACACTATGGCTACACCTTC.

The chain employs TRBV25-1 and TRBJ1-2, with D maybe TRBD1 (5 bases). This CDR3 spans 13 amino acids. Germline V gives CDR1 MGHDK, CDR2 SYGVNS. Trimming removed 7 bases at V and 9 bases at J, with 18 bases between. As DNA, the CDR3 is TGTGCCAGCACCCCTGGTGGGGGGATTAGCTACACCTTC. Its protein is CASTPGGGISYTF.

V usage is TRBV6-2 or TRBV6-3 and J usage is TRBJ2-1; TRBD2 might be the D (5 bases). The V end lost 5 bases, the J end lost 9 bases, and 11 bases lay between the germline ends. The CDR3 contains 12 residues. Germline V CDR1 and CDR2: MNHEY, SVGEGT. CDR3: CASSHRRGEQFF. The CDR3 DNA reads as TGTGCCAGCAGTCACCGACGGGGTGAGCAGTTCTTC.

CDR3 bases: TGTGCCAGCAGCTTGGACAGGGTCGGCGAGCAGTACTTC. Translating gives CASSLDRVGEQYF. The chain links TRBV5-4 to TRBJ2-7; D is perhaps TRBD1 (6 bases). The V gene lost 0 bases and the J gene lost 6 bases, with 10 bases spanning the gap. The CDR3 sequence is 13 residues long. CDR1 and CDR2 (germline): SGHNT, YYREEE (reference sequence).

There are a few counts of this clone. The V gene is TRBV7-3, the J gene TRBJ2-7, with a tentative D call TRBD2 (6 bases). Germline V lookup: CDR1 SGHTA, CDR2 FQGTGA. This CDR3 is 13 amino acids long. V lost 0 bases and J 3 bases, leaving 6 bases between the germline ends. This chain's CDR3 is CASSLTAGYEQYF. CDR3 nucleotides: TGTGCCAGCAGCTTAACAGCGGGCTACGAGCAGTACTTC.

The rearrangement uses TRBV18 and TRBJ2-7; D may be TRBD1 (5 bases). This CDR3 contains 13 residues. Trimming removed 0 bases from V and 4 bases from J, with 7 bases in between. Germline values: CDR1 KGHSH, CDR2 LQKENI. In DNA, the CDR3 is TGTGCCAGCTCACCACCGCCAGGGTACGAGCAGTACTTC. Translating it yields CASSPPPGYEQYF.

The V and J genes are TRBV5-5 and TRBJ1-5, with D possibly TRBD1 on 6 matching bases. V was clipped by 2 bases and J by 5 bases, with 14 bases between them. CDR1 SGHKS and CDR2 YYEKEE come from the germline V gene (reference sequence). This CDR3 has 15 amino acids. The CDR3 loop reads CASSFGPGDDQPQHF. The CDR3 DNA reads TGTGCCAGCAGCTTTGGGCCAGGGGATGATCAGCCCCAGCATTTT.

The CDR3 sequence is CASSSRGGGETQYF. The CDR3 coding sequence is TGTGCCAGCAGCTCACGGGGGGGCGGGGAGACCCAGTACTTC. This chain links TRBV11-2 with TRBJ2-5, with 8 bases lining up with TRBD2. The CDR3 covers 14 residues. With 4 bases clipped from V and 5 bases from J, the junction kept 6 bases outside the gene matches. From germline, CDR1 is SGHAT and CDR2 FQNNGV.

The V gene is TRBV4-1, the J gene TRBJ2-6; 8 nucleotides agree with TRBD1. J was trimmed by 1 base and V by 4 bases; bases with no gene match: 9. The CDR3 has 18 amino acids. The V gene's germline CDR1 is MGHRA and CDR2 YSYEKL. CDR3 loop: CASSPSGQDNSGANVLTF. The DNA for the CDR3 is TGCGCCAGCAGCCCGTCGGGACAGGATAATTCTGGGGCCAACGTCCTGACTTTC.

CDR3 in amino acids: CASSPGRTNTEAFF. CDR3 coding DNA: TGTGCCAGCAGCCCCGGGAGGACGAACACTGAAGCTTTCTTT. This sequence joins TRBV5-5 and TRBJ1-1; no clear D. Germline V lookup: CDR1 SGHKS, CDR2 YYEKEE (reference sequence). Trimming cost V 4 bases and J 1 base, with 11 bases left between them. The CDR3 length is 14 residues.

V and J are TRBV19 and TRBJ2-2; 9 nucleotides match TRBD2. The CDR3 covers 14 residues. V was pared by 7 bases and J by 5 bases, with 5 bases of the junction left unmatched. Germline CDR1 and CDR2: LNHDA and SQIVND (reference sequence). The CDR3 reads CASTAGGRTGELFF. The CDR3 DNA reads as TGTGCCAGTACCGCGGGAGGGCGGACCGGGGAGCTGTTTTTT.

This clone was detected once. The rearrangement links TRBV6-4 to TRBJ1-1; the match to TRBD1 covers 7 bases. The J segment lost 5 bases and the V segment lost 3 bases, leaving 3 bases of the junction unmatched. CDR1 is MRHNA, CDR2 SNTAGT, per germline. CDR3 size: 13 residues. The CDR3 sequence: CASSEQTGTEAFF. The CDR3, as DNA: TGTGCCAGCAGTGAACAGACAGGGACTGAAGCTTTCTTT.

The chain joins TRBV30 to TRBJ2-1, with TRBD2 as a possible D gene (5 bases). This CDR3 has 16 amino acids. The V end was cut by 2 bases, the J end by 4 bases, with 18 bases between. Germline CDR1 reads GTSNPN; CDR2 reads SVGIG (reference sequence). Here the CDR3 DNA reads TGTGCCTGGAGTCCACAACTAGGAGGACCTTACAATGAGCAGTTCTTC. Translating gives CAWSPQLGGPYNEQFF.

In the case of this clone: At one of its ends the junction is not consistent with the germline gene, which may arise from a read error. The chain couples TRBV7-7 to TRBJ2-1; D gene ambiguous. The length of the CDR3 is 15 residues. CDR1 is SSHAT and CDR2 is FNYEAQ in the germline V gene (reference sequence). CDR3 residues: CASSLMLASYNEQFF. The CDR3 region has the DNA TGTGCTAGCAGCTTAATGTTAGCTTCCTACAATGAGCAGTTCTTC. The full variable domain, with the rest looked up from reference TRBV7-7 and TRBJ2-1, is GAGVSQSPRYKVTKRGQDVTLRCDPISSHATLYWYQQALGQGPEFLTYFNYEAQPDKSGLPSDRFSAERPEGSISTLTIQRTEQRDSAMYRCASSLMLASYNEQFFGPGTRLTVL.

This clone was recorded at least ten times. The chain is built from TRBV7-9 and TRBJ1-2, with unresolved D. Trimming removed 1 base from V and 0 bases from J, with 12 bases in between. The CDR3 consists of 16 residues. From germline, CDR1 is SEHNR and CDR2 FQNEAQ (reference sequence). The DNA for the CDR3 is TGTGCCAGCAGCTTAGAGGCAGCCCTAGCTAACTATGGCTACACCTTC. Residues: CASSLEAALANYGYTF.

The rearrangement uses TRBV18 and TRBJ2-3; D is unclear. V was trimmed by 3 bases and J by 0 bases, leaving 4 bases between them. Germline CDR1 KGHSH, CDR2 LQKENI. This CDR3 comprises 13 residues. In DNA form, the CDR3 reads TGTGCCAGCTCACCTACTAGCACAGATACGCAGTATTTT. This gives the protein CASSPTSTDTQYF. Complete variable domain (other parts from reference TRBV18 and TRBJ2-3): NAGVMQNPRHLVRRRGQEARLRCSPMKGHSHVYWYRQLPEEGLKFMVYLQKENIIDESGMPKERFSAEFPKEGPSILRIQQVVRGDSAAYFCASSPTSTDTQYFGPGTRLTVL.

V usage is TRBV4-3 and J usage is TRBJ1-2; 11 positions agree with TRBD1. Germline lookup yields CDR1 LGHNA and CDR2 YSLEER. This CDR3 is built from 14 residues. The junction had 3 bases not matched to a gene; V was cut back by 3 bases and J by 6 bases. The CDR3 DNA sequence: TGCGCCAGCAGCCAGCCGGGACAGGGGGATGGCTACACCTTC. It translates to CASSQPGQGDGYTF.

This chain joins TRBV7-2 and TRBJ2-7; a possible D gene is TRBD1 (5 bases). This CDR3 comprises 16 residues. Per germline, CDR1 SGHTA and CDR2 FQGNSA. V lost 0 bases and J lost 5, with 17 bases in between. In DNA, the CDR3 is TGTGCCAGCAGCTTAGCGGGCAGGGTACGCCTTGACGAGCAGTACTTC. Protein product: CASSLAGRVRLDEQYF.

The V and J genes are TRBV5-1 and TRBJ2-2; 9 nucleotides line up with TRBD1. Trimming took 1 base from V and 7 from J; bases not matched to a gene: 5. Germline V gene data show CDR1 as SGHRS and CDR2 as YFSETQ. This CDR3 spans 15 amino acids. The CDR3 DNA sequence: TGCGCCAGCAGCTTGTTGACGGGACAGGGCGGGGAGCTGTTTTTT. This encodes CASSLLTGQGGELFF.